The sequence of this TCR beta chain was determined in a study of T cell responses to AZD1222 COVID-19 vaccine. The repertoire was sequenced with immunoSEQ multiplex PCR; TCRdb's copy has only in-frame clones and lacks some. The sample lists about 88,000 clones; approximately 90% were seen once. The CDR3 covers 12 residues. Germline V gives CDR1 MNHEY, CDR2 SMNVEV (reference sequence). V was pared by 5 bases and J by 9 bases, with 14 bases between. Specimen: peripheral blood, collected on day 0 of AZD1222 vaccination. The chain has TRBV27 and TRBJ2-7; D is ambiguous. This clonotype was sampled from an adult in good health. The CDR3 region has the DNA TGTGCCAGCAGTCTAAGAGACGGTTGGCAGTACTTC. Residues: CASSLRDGWQYF.